These T cell receptor beta chains were read from a single sample in a study of blood T cell repertoires in COVID-19. TCRdb's table, derived via immunoSEQ multiplex PCR, lists solely in-frame clones and lacks some. The sample lists roughly 100,000 clones, roughly 87% occurring once. The sample was peripheral blood. The receptors originated from a woman aged 50 to 60 with COVID-19, enrolled during active disease. CDR3s include the opening cysteine and the closing phenylalanine or tryptophan. D genes are given only for firm matches. Rows may omit the clone size; those that give it use once, few, many or a size class.

abundance | len | d_gene | j_gene | v_gene | CDR3aa | CDR3nt
NA | 15 | NA | TRBJ2-3 | TRBV7-6 | CASSSGTSVTDTQYF | TGTGCCAGCAGCTCAGGGACATCTGTCACAGATACGCAGTATTTT
NA | 13 | NA | TRBJ2-6 | TRBV19 | CASSQGWANVLTF | TGTGCCAGTAGCCAGGGGTGGGCCAACGTCCTGACTTTC
NA | 15 | TRBD2 | TRBJ2-5 | TRBV2 | CASQGLAGGQETQYF | TGTGCCAGTCAGGGCCTAGCGGGGGGGCAGGAGACCCAGTACTTC
NA | 14 | TRBD1 | TRBJ1-3 | TRBV30 | CAWRAGGSGNTIYF | TGTGCCTGGAGGGCAGGGGGCTCTGGAAACACCATATATTTT
NA | 11 | NA | TRBJ2-1 | TRBV11-1 | CASSLKGEQFF | TGTGCCAGCAGCTTAAAGGGGGAGCAGTTCTTC
NA | 15 | TRBD2 | TRBJ2-5 | TRBV5-1 | CASSLLAGVQETQYF | TGCGCCAGCAGCTTGTTGGCGGGGGTACAAGAGACCCAGTACTTC
NA | 15 | NA | TRBJ2-5 | TRBV7-9 | CASSLVQVDQETQYF | TGTGCCAGCAGCTTAGTACAGGTAGACCAAGAGACCCAGTACTTC
once | 15 | TRBD2 | TRBJ2-1 | TRBV7-9 | CASSLSGGASGEQFF | TGTGCCAGCAGTCTGAGCGGGGGGGCCTCTGGTGAGCAGTTCTTC
NA | 18 | TRBD2 | TRBJ2-7 | TRBV15 | CATSSQIKGIAGAGEQYF | TGTGCCACCAGCAGTCAGATTAAAGGGATAGCGGGGGCGGGCGAGCAGTACTTC
NA | 12 | NA | TRBJ1-4 | TRBV29-1 | CSVEQVGEKLFF | TGCAGCGTTGAACAGGTTGGAGAAAAACTGTTTTTT
NA | 16 | TRBD2 | TRBJ2-7 | TRBV5-4 | CASSGPTGRGAHEQYF | TGTGCCAGCAGCGGACCGACTGGGCGGGGGGCCCACGAGCAGTACTTC
NA | 11 | NA | TRBJ2-7 | TRBV6-5 | CASSRDYEQYF | TGTGCCAGCAGTCGGGACTACGAGCAGTACTTC
NA | 15 | TRBD2 | TRBJ2-3 | TRBV28 | CASSIAGGRTDTQYF | TGTGCCAGCAGTATAGCGGGGGGGCGGACAGATACGCAGTATTTT
NA | 11 | NA | TRBJ2-1 | TRBV6-2/TRBV6-3 | CASSRARQQFF | TGTGCCAGCAGTCGAGCTAGGCAGCAGTTCTTC
few | 14 | NA | TRBJ1-5 | TRBV30 | CAWSVLNSNQPQHF | TGTGCCTGGAGTGTACTAAATAGCAATCAGCCCCAGCATTTT
NA | 19 | NA | TRBJ2-3 | TRBV4-1 | CASSQDPSFGGESTDTQYF | TGCGCCAGCAGCCAAGATCCCTCCTTTGGCGGGGAGAGCACAGATACGCAGTATTTT
NA | 15 | TRBD2 | TRBJ2-2 | TRBV5-4 | CASSAGDRTTGELFF | TGTGCCAGCAGCGCGGGGGATCGAACCACCGGGGAGCTGTTTTTT
NA | 16 | TRBD1 | TRBJ2-2 | TRBV5-1 | CASSLALTGGLGELFF | TGCGCCAGCAGCTTGGCCCTTACAGGGGGCCTCGGGGAGCTGTTTTTT
NA | 15 | NA | TRBJ2-1 | TRBV4-3 | CASSQGGASYNEQFF | TGCGCCAGCAGCCAAGGGGGCGCATCCTACAATGAGCAGTTCTTC
few | 16 | NA | TRBJ1-4 | TRBV6-5 | CASSYYYRESGEKLFF | TGTGCCAGCAGTTACTATTACAGGGAGAGTGGAGAAAAACTGTTTTTT
NA | 17 | TRBD2 | TRBJ2-1 | TRBV24-1 | CATSDPAGTSGVNEQFF | TGTGCCACCAGTGATCCAGCCGGGACTAGCGGGGTCAATGAGCAGTTCTTC
NA | 16 | TRBD1 | TRBJ1-2 | TRBV7-9 | CASSSGQGFEFYGYTF | TGTGCCAGCAGCTCGGGACAGGGTTTTGAGTTCTATGGCTACACCTTC
NA | 13 | NA | TRBJ1-1 | TRBV5-4 | CASSFRQGTEAFF | TGTGCCAGCAGCTTTCGGCAGGGCACTGAAGCTTTCTTT
NA | 15 | TRBD2 | TRBJ2-7 | TRBV2 | CASTRTTSGGYEQYF | TGTGCCAGCACTCGAACGACTAGCGGGGGTTACGAGCAGTACTTC
NA | 15 | TRBD2 | TRBJ2-5 | TRBV7-3 | CASSRAGGTQETQYF | TGTGCCAGCAGCCGAGCGGGGGGAACTCAAGAGACCCAGTACTTC
once | 17 | TRBD1 | TRBJ1-5 | TRBV7-6 | CASSPSRDRYSNQPQHF | TGTGCCAGCAGCCCCTCCCGGGACAGATATAGCAATCAGCCCCAGCATTTT
NA | 14 | NA | TRBJ1-4 | TRBV4-3 | CASSHRGSNEKLFF | TGCGCCAGCAGCCACAGGGGAAGTAATGAAAAACTGTTTTTT
NA | 17 | TRBD1 | TRBJ1-5 | TRBV6-1 | CASSVEAGGTGDQPQHF | TGTGCCAGCAGTGTGGAGGCTGGCGGGACAGGGGATCAGCCCCAGCATTTT
NA | 13 | NA | TRBJ1-1 | TRBV11-3 | CASSSRSGESAFF | TGTGCCAGCAGCTCAAGGTCGGGAGAGAGCGCTTTCTTT
NA | 14 | NA | TRBJ1-1 | TRBV10-3 | CAISESIVNTEAFF | TGTGCCATCAGTGAGTCAATAGTGAACACTGAAGCTTTCTTT
NA | 14 | TRBD1 | TRBJ1-2 | TRBV28 | CASRAGTGGYGYTF | TGTGCCAGCAGGGCCGGGACAGGGGGCTATGGCTACACCTTC
NA | 14 | NA | TRBJ1-3 | TRBV27 | CASSRSGSGNTIYF | TGTGCCAGCAGCCGGTCGGGCTCTGGAAACACCATATATTTT
NA | 12 | NA | TRBJ2-3 | TRBV7-9 | CASRQDTDTQYF | TGTGCCAGCCGACAGGACACAGATACGCAGTATTTT
NA | 14 | TRBD2 | TRBJ2-1 | TRBV9 | CASSPLAANNEQFF | TGTGCCAGCAGCCCTCTAGCGGCAAACAATGAGCAGTTCTTC
NA | 13 | TRBD1 | TRBJ1-2 | TRBV6-1 | CASSDRQGYGYTF | TGTGCCAGCAGTGATCGACAGGGCTATGGCTACACCTTC
NA | 13 | NA | TRBJ1-5 | TRBV3-1/TRBV3-2 | CASSQVQNQPQHF | TGTGCCAGCAGCCAAGTACAGAATCAGCCCCAGCATTTT
NA | 16 | TRBD2 | TRBJ2-2 | TRBV28 | CASSSAGGPGTGELFF | TGTGCCAGCAGTTCAGCGGGGGGGCCGGGCACCGGGGAGCTGTTTTTT
NA | 17 | NA | TRBJ1-3 | TRBV7-2 | CASSLSSGRGTGNTIYF | TGTGCCAGCAGCTTATCCAGCGGGAGGGGGACCGGAAACACCATATATTTT
once | 15 | TRBD2 | TRBJ2-1 | TRBV9 | CASSVRTSGGDEQFF | TGTGCCAGCAGCGTACGGACTAGCGGGGGGGATGAGCAGTTCTTC
NA | 14 | TRBD1 | TRBJ2-3 | TRBV5-6 | CASTKDRITDTQYF | TGTGCCAGCACCAAGGACAGGATCACAGATACGCAGTATTTT
once | 14 | NA | TRBJ2-7 | TRBV5-5 | CASSFGQGPYEQYF | TGTGCCAGCAGCTTTGGGCAGGGCCCCTACGAGCAGTACTTC
few | 15 | NA | TRBJ1-2 | TRBV7-9 | CASSARGVANYGYTF | TGTGCCAGCAGCGCCCGGGGGGTAGCTAACTATGGCTACACCTTC